This is a list of T cell receptor beta chains from one sample in a study of blood T cell repertoires in COVID-19. The repertoire was sequenced with immunoSEQ multiplex PCR; TCRdb's copy has only in-frame clones and lacks some. The sample has under 85,000 clones; less than 85% are singletons. What was sequenced was peripheral blood. The source is a man aged 50 or older with COVID-19, enrolled during active disease. Both conserved end residues are part of each CDR3. The order of the fields is CDR3 length, V gene, D gene, J gene, clone size, CDR3 DNA, CDR3 protein. A D gene is named only where the DNA matches it firmly. A row's size may be missing; if present it is once, few, many or a size class.

cdr3_length: 15
v_call: TRBV19
d_call: TRBD1
j_call: TRBJ2-5
clone_size: .
cdr3_nt: TGTGCCAGTAGTCCTGGACAGGGGGACCAAGAGACCCAGTACTTC
cdr3_aa: CASSPGQGDQETQYF

cdr3_length: 14
v_call: TRBV27
d_call: TRBD1
j_call: TRBJ1-1
clone_size: .
cdr3_nt: TGTGCCAGCTCCGAACGACAGGGAAACACTGAAGCTTTCTTT
cdr3_aa: CASSERQGNTEAFF

cdr3_length: 17
v_call: TRBV18
d_call: TRBD1
j_call: TRBJ2-2
clone_size: once
cdr3_nt: TGTGCCAGCTCACCAGGGACAGCCAAAACGAACACCGGGGAGCTGTTTTTT
cdr3_aa: CASSPGTAKTNTGELFF

cdr3_length: 13
v_call: TRBV2
d_call: TRBD2
j_call: TRBJ2-5
clone_size: .
cdr3_nt: TGTGCCAGCAGTGGGACTAGCGCGGAGACCCAGTACTTC
cdr3_aa: CASSGTSAETQYF

cdr3_length: 13
v_call: TRBV14
d_call: .
j_call: TRBJ2-7
clone_size: medium-sized
cdr3_nt: TGTGCCAGCAGGAGTACGGGGTGGGACGAGCAGTACTTC
cdr3_aa: CASRSTGWDEQYF

cdr3_length: 14
v_call: TRBV6-5
d_call: .
j_call: TRBJ2-7
clone_size: .
cdr3_nt: TGTGCCAGCAGTTACTCCCTACTAGCCCTAGAGCAGTACTTC
cdr3_aa: CASSYSLLALEQYF

cdr3_length: 15
v_call: TRBV7-3
d_call: .
j_call: TRBJ1-1
clone_size: .
cdr3_nt: TGTGCCAGCAGCCTCACCGCTACCATGAACACTGAAGCTTTCTTT
cdr3_aa: CASSLTATMNTEAFF

cdr3_length: 16
v_call: TRBV4-1
d_call: TRBD1
j_call: TRBJ1-5
clone_size: .
cdr3_nt: TGCGCCAGCAGCCAAGATCGACAGGGGGAGAATCAGCCCCAGCATTTT
cdr3_aa: CASSQDRQGENQPQHF

cdr3_length: 15
v_call: TRBV4-3
d_call: .
j_call: TRBJ2-7
clone_size: .
cdr3_nt: TGCGCCAGCAGCCAAGATTACGGGGGAACCTACGAGCAGTACTTC
cdr3_aa: CASSQDYGGTYEQYF

cdr3_length: 17
v_call: TRBV5-1
d_call: TRBD2
j_call: TRBJ2-2
clone_size: .
cdr3_nt: TGCGCCAGCAGCTTGGAGGGTAGCGGGGAGAACACCGGGGAGCTGTTTTTT
cdr3_aa: CASSLEGSGENTGELFF

cdr3_length: 15
v_call: TRBV5-6
d_call: TRBD1
j_call: TRBJ2-7
clone_size: .
cdr3_nt: TGTGCCAGCAGCTCTCCCGGGACAGGGGTCCACGAGCAGTACTTC
cdr3_aa: CASSSPGTGVHEQYF

cdr3_length: 14
v_call: TRBV4-1
d_call: .
j_call: TRBJ2-5
clone_size: .
cdr3_nt: TGCGCCAGCAGCCCCGCAACGAGTGAGGAGACCCAGTACTTC
cdr3_aa: CASSPATSEETQYF

cdr3_length: 11
v_call: TRBV27
d_call: .
j_call: TRBJ2-5
clone_size: .
cdr3_nt: TGTGCCAGCAGTTCGGCCGGGGCCCAGTACTTC
cdr3_aa: CASSSAGAQYF

cdr3_length: 16
v_call: TRBV15
d_call: .
j_call: TRBJ2-3
clone_size: .
cdr3_nt: TGTGCCACCAGCACCAAAGCGGAGGCTAGCACAGATACGCAGTATTTT
cdr3_aa: CATSTKAEASTDTQYF

cdr3_length: 16
v_call: TRBV3-1/TRBV3-2
d_call: .
j_call: TRBJ2-5
clone_size: .
cdr3_nt: TGTGCCAGCAGCCAAGACAACCGGGGGATCCAAGAGACCCAGTACTTC
cdr3_aa: CASSQDNRGIQETQYF

cdr3_length: 20
v_call: TRBV9
d_call: TRBD2
j_call: TRBJ2-1
clone_size: .
cdr3_nt: TGTGCCAGCAGCGCAACAGGGCGGGTAGCGGGGGGGAGCTCCTACAATGAGCAGTTCTTC
cdr3_aa: CASSATGRVAGGSSYNEQFF

cdr3_length: 15
v_call: TRBV6-5
d_call: TRBD1
j_call: TRBJ1-3
clone_size: .
cdr3_nt: TGTGCCAGCACCAGCACAGGGACAGTAGGAAACACCATATATTTT
cdr3_aa: CASTSTGTVGNTIYF

cdr3_length: 14
v_call: TRBV18
d_call: TRBD1
j_call: TRBJ1-1
clone_size: .
cdr3_nt: TGTGCCAGCTCACCCGGACAGGCTAACACTGAAGCTTTCTTT
cdr3_aa: CASSPGQANTEAFF

cdr3_length: 15
v_call: TRBV19
d_call: .
j_call: TRBJ1-1
clone_size: .
cdr3_nt: TGTGCCAGTAGTATAGTAGACACCCCGAACACTGAAGCTTTCTTT
cdr3_aa: CASSIVDTPNTEAFF

cdr3_length: 17
v_call: TRBV19
d_call: TRBD1
j_call: TRBJ2-3
clone_size: .
cdr3_nt: TGTGCCAGTAGTTCAGGGGTAGGACAGGGTTGGACAGATACGCAGTATTTT
cdr3_aa: CASSSGVGQGWTDTQYF

cdr3_length: 13
v_call: TRBV5-5
d_call: .
j_call: TRBJ2-7
clone_size: .
cdr3_nt: TGTGCCAGCAGCTCCGGGTCTTCCTACGAGCAGTACTTC
cdr3_aa: CASSSGSSYEQYF

cdr3_length: 14
v_call: TRBV7-6
d_call: TRBD2
j_call: TRBJ2-2
clone_size: .
cdr3_nt: TGTGCCAGCGCCAGCGGGGGGGCAGACGGGGAGCTGTTTTTT
cdr3_aa: CASASGGADGELFF

cdr3_length: 13
v_call: TRBV12-3/TRBV12-4
d_call: TRBD1
j_call: TRBJ2-5
clone_size: .
cdr3_nt: TGTGCCAGCAGAGAAGGGGGCAGAGAGACCCAGTACTTC
cdr3_aa: CASREGGRETQYF

cdr3_length: 16
v_call: TRBV7-6
d_call: .
j_call: TRBJ2-6
clone_size: .
cdr3_nt: TGTGCCAGCAGCCGATGGGCCGACTCTGGGGCCAACGTCCTGACTTTC
cdr3_aa: CASSRWADSGANVLTF

cdr3_length: 12
v_call: TRBV4-2
d_call: .
j_call: TRBJ1-5
clone_size: .
cdr3_nt: TGTGCCAGCAGCCCTGGAGGACAGCCCCAGCATTTT
cdr3_aa: CASSPGGQPQHF

cdr3_length: 17
v_call: TRBV7-2
d_call: TRBD2
j_call: TRBJ2-3
clone_size: .
cdr3_nt: TGTGCCAGCAGCCGCCGAAGGAGCGGGGTGGACACAGATACGCAGTATTTT
cdr3_aa: CASSRRRSGVDTDTQYF

cdr3_length: 15
v_call: TRBV28
d_call: TRBD2
j_call: TRBJ2-1
clone_size: .
cdr3_nt: TGTGCCAGCAGTCCGACTAGCGGGGCGGTCGATGAGCAGTTCTTC
cdr3_aa: CASSPTSGAVDEQFF

cdr3_length: 14
v_call: TRBV7-8
d_call: .
j_call: TRBJ2-5
clone_size: .
cdr3_nt: TGTGCCAGCAGCTACACAGATACCCAAGAGACCCAGTACTTC
cdr3_aa: CASSYTDTQETQYF

cdr3_length: 18
v_call: TRBV13
d_call: TRBD1
j_call: TRBJ2-6
clone_size: once
cdr3_nt: TGTGCCAGCAGCTTCAAATGGGACAGGGGGCGTGGGGCCAACGTCCTGACTTTC
cdr3_aa: CASSFKWDRGRGANVLTF

cdr3_length: 15
v_call: TRBV6-5
d_call: .
j_call: TRBJ1-6
clone_size: few
cdr3_nt: TGTGCCAGCAGGTCTCAGATATCCTATAATTCACCCCTCCACTTT
cdr3_aa: CASRSQISYNSPLHF

cdr3_length: 16
v_call: TRBV5-4
d_call: .
j_call: TRBJ2-3
clone_size: .
cdr3_nt: TGTGCCAGCAGCTTGCGGTCCCAGGGCAGCACAGATACGCAGTATTTT
cdr3_aa: CASSLRSQGSTDTQYF

cdr3_length: 15
v_call: TRBV19
d_call: TRBD1
j_call: TRBJ2-2
clone_size: once
cdr3_nt: TGTGCCAGTAGTACAGCGACAGGGGGCACCGGGGAGCTGTTTTTT
cdr3_aa: CASSTATGGTGELFF

cdr3_length: 15
v_call: TRBV5-4
d_call: TRBD2
j_call: TRBJ2-3
clone_size: .
cdr3_nt: TGTGCCAGCAGCGAGGGACTAGCGGGCACAGATACGCAGTATTTT
cdr3_aa: CASSEGLAGTDTQYF

cdr3_length: 15
v_call: TRBV2
d_call: TRBD1
j_call: TRBJ2-1
clone_size: .
cdr3_nt: TGTGCCAGCAGTGAACCCGGGACAGGGTACAATGAGCAGTTCTTC
cdr3_aa: CASSEPGTGYNEQFF

cdr3_length: 10
v_call: TRBV9
d_call: .
j_call: TRBJ1-2
clone_size: .
cdr3_nt: TGTGCCAGCAGCTCGGGTGGCTACACCTTC
cdr3_aa: CASSSGGYTF

cdr3_length: 16
v_call: TRBV6-6
d_call: TRBD1
j_call: TRBJ1-1
clone_size: .
cdr3_nt: TGTGCCAGCAGTTACCGGACAGGGAGGAGGCCCACTGAAGCTTTCTTT
cdr3_aa: CASSYRTGRRPTEAFF

cdr3_length: 17
v_call: TRBV27
d_call: .
j_call: TRBJ2-3
clone_size: .
cdr3_nt: TGTGCCAGCAGTTCTACATCGGGGGGCTCTAGCACAGATACGCAGTATTTT
cdr3_aa: CASSSTSGGSSTDTQYF

cdr3_length: 15
v_call: TRBV7-9
d_call: TRBD2
j_call: TRBJ2-1
clone_size: .
cdr3_nt: TGTGCCAGCAGCTTAGGTGGGCTAGCGGGGGTCGAGCAGTTCTTC
cdr3_aa: CASSLGGLAGVEQFF

cdr3_length: 18
v_call: TRBV6-2/TRBV6-3
d_call: TRBD1
j_call: TRBJ1-1
clone_size: .
cdr3_nt: TGTGCCAGCAGTTACCCCCGGGACAGGGGGGAACGAGTCACTGAAGCTTTCTTT
cdr3_aa: CASSYPRDRGERVTEAFF

cdr3_length: 14
v_call: TRBV10-2
d_call: .
j_call: TRBJ1-1
clone_size: .
cdr3_nt: TGCGCCAGCAGTGAACTAGGGAAGGGCACTGAAGCTTTCTTT
cdr3_aa: CASSELGKGTEAFF

cdr3_length: 13
v_call: TRBV11-1
d_call: TRBD2
j_call: TRBJ2-5
clone_size: .
cdr3_nt: TGTGCCAGCAGCTTTGAGACTAGCGGTATCCAGTACTTC
cdr3_aa: CASSFETSGIQYF

cdr3_length: 16
v_call: TRBV10-3
d_call: TRBD1
j_call: TRBJ1-1
clone_size: .
cdr3_nt: TGTGCCATCAGTACCAGGACAGGGGGGGACGAGGCTGAAGCTTTCTTT
cdr3_aa: CAISTRTGGDEAEAFF

cdr3_length: 12
v_call: TRBV2
d_call: .
j_call: TRBJ2-7
clone_size: .
cdr3_nt: TGTGCCAGCAGCCCCCTGCCGGGTGAGCAGTACTTC
cdr3_aa: CASSPLPGEQYF

cdr3_length: 15
v_call: TRBV6-5
d_call: TRBD2
j_call: TRBJ2-7
clone_size: .
cdr3_nt: TGTGCCAGCAGCCGGACTAGCGGGGTTGCCTACGAGCAGTACTTC
cdr3_aa: CASSRTSGVAYEQYF

cdr3_length: 14
v_call: TRBV19
d_call: .
j_call: TRBJ1-1
clone_size: .
cdr3_nt: TGTGCCAGTAGAGCCGGGAGTTTGAACACTGAAGCTTTCTTT
cdr3_aa: CASRAGSLNTEAFF

cdr3_length: 13
v_call: TRBV4-3
d_call: .
j_call: TRBJ2-7
clone_size: .
cdr3_nt: TGCGCCAGCAGCCAAGAAGGGGGAAATCGGCAGTACTTC
cdr3_aa: CASSQEGGNRQYF

cdr3_length: 16
v_call: TRBV5-5
d_call: TRBD1
j_call: TRBJ1-2
clone_size: .
cdr3_nt: TGTGCCAGCAGCTTCCATTGGGACAGGGCTTCTTATGGCTACACCTTC
cdr3_aa: CASSFHWDRASYGYTF

cdr3_length: 15
v_call: TRBV3-1/TRBV3-2
d_call: .
j_call: TRBJ1-2
clone_size: .
cdr3_nt: TGTGCCAGCAGCCAAGAGGCGGGGGGCGCGGGTGGCTACACCTTC
cdr3_aa: CASSQEAGGAGGYTF

cdr3_length: 13
v_call: TRBV30
d_call: .
j_call: TRBJ2-3
clone_size: .
cdr3_nt: TGTGCCTGGGGAATGGCGGTCCCAGATACGCAGTATTTT
cdr3_aa: CAWGMAVPDTQYF

cdr3_length: 14
v_call: TRBV10-3
d_call: .
j_call: TRBJ1-5
clone_size: .
cdr3_nt: TGTGCCATCAGTGAGTGGCAGGAGGATCAGCCCCAGCATTTT
cdr3_aa: CAISEWQEDQPQHF

cdr3_length: 15
v_call: TRBV19
d_call: .
j_call: TRBJ1-3
clone_size: .
cdr3_nt: TGTGCCAGTAGTATACAGGGGAGCTCTGGAAACACCATATATTTT
cdr3_aa: CASSIQGSSGNTIYF

cdr3_length: 14
v_call: TRBV16
d_call: .
j_call: TRBJ2-3
clone_size: .
cdr3_nt: TGTGCCAGCAGCCAATCGCGGCGCACAGATACGCAGTATTTT
cdr3_aa: CASSQSRRTDTQYF

cdr3_length: 13
v_call: TRBV10-2
d_call: TRBD2
j_call: TRBJ2-7
clone_size: .
cdr3_nt: TGCGCCAGCAGTAAACTAGCGACCTACGAGCAGTACTTC
cdr3_aa: CASSKLATYEQYF

cdr3_length: 14
v_call: TRBV6-5
d_call: .
j_call: TRBJ2-1
clone_size: .
cdr3_nt: TGTGCCAGCTCCTCAGTTCGGGGTTCAATGGGTCAGTTCTTC
cdr3_aa: CASSSVRGSMGQFF

cdr3_length: 17
v_call: TRBV7-9
d_call: TRBD2
j_call: TRBJ2-3
clone_size: .
cdr3_nt: TGTGCCAGCAGCAACTGGACTAGCGGGGGGAAAAGAGATACGCAGTATTTT
cdr3_aa: CASSNWTSGGKRDTQYF

cdr3_length: 17
v_call: TRBV9
d_call: .
j_call: TRBJ2-5
clone_size: .
cdr3_nt: TGTGCCAGCAGCGTGTTTGGGGACTTAAAAAACCAAGAGACCCAGTACTTC
cdr3_aa: CASSVFGDLKNQETQYF

cdr3_length: 12
v_call: TRBV3-1/TRBV3-2
d_call: .
j_call: TRBJ2-1
clone_size: .
cdr3_nt: TGTGCCAGCAGCCAAGGCACTGATGAGCAGTTCTTC
cdr3_aa: CASSQGTDEQFF

cdr3_length: 14
v_call: TRBV2
d_call: .
j_call: TRBJ2-3
clone_size: .
cdr3_nt: TGTGCCAGCAGTGAAGGGCACCAGAAGGATACGCAGTATTTT
cdr3_aa: CASSEGHQKDTQYF

cdr3_length: 14
v_call: TRBV7-9
d_call: .
j_call: TRBJ2-3
clone_size: .
cdr3_nt: TGTGCCAGCAGCTTAGACAGGGAGAGCGATACGCAGTATTTT
cdr3_aa: CASSLDRESDTQYF

cdr3_length: 11
v_call: TRBV5-8
d_call: .
j_call: TRBJ2-7
clone_size: .
cdr3_nt: TGTGCCAGCAGGCTAAACTACGAGCAGTACTTC
cdr3_aa: CASRLNYEQYF